Listed below are T cell receptor beta chains from one sample, sequenced in a study of blood T cell repertoires in COVID-19. The data were produced by immunoSEQ multiplex PCR, yet TCRdb's version contains in-frame clones alone and is incomplete. The sample comprises around 20,000 clones, about 86% of which are singletons, and approximately 10% rests with the top ten. Input material: peripheral blood. These receptors were taken from a human donor in a cohort sampled during active COVID-19. CDR3s include the opening cysteine and the closing phenylalanine or tryptophan. The D gene is left open where the match is weak. Some rows have no size entry. The others give once, few or many, or a class for an expanded clone.

d_gene: TRBD2; v_gene: TRBV5-4; abundance: .; j_gene: TRBJ2-7; CDR3nt: TGTGCCAGCAGCTTGGGATCGGGAGGGCCGGAGGAGCAGTACTTC; CDR3aa: CASSLGSGGPEEQYF
d_gene: TRBD1; v_gene: TRBV28; abundance: .; j_gene: TRBJ2-7; CDR3nt: TGTGCCAGCAGGGGACAGGGGGGCTACGAGCAGTACTTC; CDR3aa: CASRGQGGYEQYF
d_gene: .; v_gene: TRBV19; abundance: .; j_gene: TRBJ2-7; CDR3nt: TGTGCCAGTAGTATAGATGAGGGAGTCCTGAGCTCCTACGAGCAGTACTTC; CDR3aa: CASSIDEGVLSSYEQYF
d_gene: .; v_gene: TRBV7-9; abundance: .; j_gene: TRBJ1-2; CDR3nt: TGTGCCAGCAGCTTAAATTCAGGGGCGGTCGGCTACACCTTC; CDR3aa: CASSLNSGAVGYTF
d_gene: .; v_gene: TRBV9; abundance: .; j_gene: TRBJ2-3; CDR3nt: TGTGCCAGCAGCCCCACGGACAGTCCTGCGCAGTATTTT; CDR3aa: CASSPTDSPAQYF
d_gene: TRBD1; v_gene: TRBV19; abundance: .; j_gene: TRBJ2-7; CDR3nt: TGTGCCAGTAGCAGGGACAGGAAAGAGCAGTACTTC; CDR3aa: CASSRDRKEQYF
d_gene: TRBD1; v_gene: TRBV5-4; abundance: .; j_gene: TRBJ1-2; CDR3nt: TGTGCCAGCAGCAGGGATGTCGAGGGGGCGGGCTACACCTTC; CDR3aa: CASSRDVEGAGYTF
d_gene: .; v_gene: TRBV4-1; abundance: .; j_gene: TRBJ1-1; CDR3nt: TGCGCCAGCAGCCAAGGATCAGGGAACACTGAAGCTTTCTTT; CDR3aa: CASSQGSGNTEAFF
d_gene: TRBD2; v_gene: TRBV7-2; abundance: .; j_gene: TRBJ2-1; CDR3nt: TGTGCCAGCAGCGCCCCGGGACTAGCGGCGGGTGAGCAGTTCTTC; CDR3aa: CASSAPGLAAGEQFF
d_gene: TRBD2; v_gene: TRBV28; abundance: .; j_gene: TRBJ2-3; CDR3nt: TGTGCCAGCAGTTTAATGGCGGGAGGGCCCTCGAGCACAGATACGCAGTATTTT; CDR3aa: CASSLMAGGPSSTDTQYF
d_gene: .; v_gene: TRBV3-1/TRBV3-2; abundance: .; j_gene: TRBJ2-5; CDR3nt: TGTGCCAGCAGCCAAGATCCCGGGGGAGAGACCCAGTACTTC; CDR3aa: CASSQDPGGETQYF
d_gene: .; v_gene: TRBV18; abundance: once; j_gene: TRBJ2-5; CDR3nt: TGTGCCAGCTCCCTGCAGAGGGGGCAAGAGACCCAGTACTTC; CDR3aa: CASSLQRGQETQYF
d_gene: TRBD1; v_gene: TRBV2; abundance: few; j_gene: TRBJ1-2; CDR3nt: TGTGCCAGCAGTCTCCAGGGGGCTAGCTATGGCTACACCTTC; CDR3aa: CASSLQGASYGYTF
d_gene: TRBD1; v_gene: TRBV6-2/TRBV6-3; abundance: .; j_gene: TRBJ2-5; CDR3nt: TGTGCCAGCAGTTGGGGACAGGGGAACCAAGAGACCCAGTACTTC; CDR3aa: CASSWGQGNQETQYF
d_gene: .; v_gene: TRBV9; abundance: .; j_gene: TRBJ1-4; CDR3nt: TGTGCCAGCAGCGTAGGGAGGGGACGGGGTGAAAAACTGTTTTTT; CDR3aa: CASSVGRGRGEKLFF
d_gene: .; v_gene: TRBV9; abundance: .; j_gene: TRBJ2-1; CDR3nt: TGTGCCAGCAGCGTAGATGAGACAGCTTACAATGAGCAGTTCTTC; CDR3aa: CASSVDETAYNEQFF
d_gene: .; v_gene: TRBV7-8; abundance: .; j_gene: TRBJ1-1; CDR3nt: TGTGCCAGCAGCCCGCGGAGTACTGCGGCCGCGAACACTGAAGCTTTCTTT; CDR3aa: CASSPRSTAAANTEAFF
d_gene: TRBD2; v_gene: TRBV18; abundance: .; j_gene: TRBJ2-3; CDR3nt: TGTGCCAGCTCACCACGGCGGGGGTCGATGGACTCCGGCACAGATACGCAGTATTTT; CDR3aa: CASSPRRGSMDSGTDTQYF
d_gene: TRBD1; v_gene: TRBV20-1; abundance: .; j_gene: TRBJ2-3; CDR3nt: TGCAGTGCTAGTTCGGGACAGGGGTCTCTCCCCTCCACAGATACGCAGTATTTT; CDR3aa: CSASSGQGSLPSTDTQYF
d_gene: .; v_gene: TRBV5-4; abundance: .; j_gene: TRBJ2-5; CDR3nt: TGTGCCAGCAGCGGGACACCTTTGGAGACCCAGTACTTC; CDR3aa: CASSGTPLETQYF
d_gene: TRBD1; v_gene: TRBV19; abundance: .; j_gene: TRBJ1-5; CDR3nt: TGTGCCAGTAGTATAGGAGGACAGGGGTATCAGCCCCAGCATTTT; CDR3aa: CASSIGGQGYQPQHF
d_gene: .; v_gene: TRBV4-1; abundance: once; j_gene: TRBJ1-1; CDR3nt: TGCGCCAGCAGCCAAGATTGGGGGGGAACCACTGAAGCTTTCTTT; CDR3aa: CASSQDWGGTTEAFF
d_gene: .; v_gene: TRBV4-3; abundance: .; j_gene: TRBJ2-7; CDR3nt: TGCGCCAGCAGCCAAGATGGGGCCAGCTCCTACGAGCAGTACTTC; CDR3aa: CASSQDGASSYEQYF
d_gene: .; v_gene: TRBV5-8; abundance: .; j_gene: TRBJ1-1; CDR3nt: TGTGCCAGCCGCCCCCGGGGGACGAACACTGAAGCTTTCTTT; CDR3aa: CASRPRGTNTEAFF
d_gene: .; v_gene: TRBV19; abundance: .; j_gene: TRBJ2-5; CDR3nt: TGTGCCAGTAGTCGGGACATCCAAGAGACCCAGTACTTC; CDR3aa: CASSRDIQETQYF
d_gene: TRBD2; v_gene: TRBV5-8; abundance: .; j_gene: TRBJ2-1; CDR3nt: TGTGCCAGCAGCACGTCTAGCGGGGCCTGGGACAATGAGCAGTTCTTC; CDR3aa: CASSTSSGAWDNEQFF
d_gene: .; v_gene: TRBV3-1/TRBV3-2; abundance: .; j_gene: TRBJ2-1; CDR3nt: TGTGCCAGCAGCCAAGATGCCAACGTAGTACAGGATGAGCAGTTCTTC; CDR3aa: CASSQDANVVQDEQFF
d_gene: TRBD2; v_gene: TRBV27; abundance: .; j_gene: TRBJ2-2; CDR3nt: TGTGCCAGCAGTTTAGCGGGAGTTACCGGGGAGCTGTTTTTT; CDR3aa: CASSLAGVTGELFF
d_gene: TRBD1; v_gene: TRBV28; abundance: .; j_gene: TRBJ1-2; CDR3nt: TGTGCCAGCAGTTTGGGGACAGACTATGGCTACACCTTC; CDR3aa: CASSLGTDYGYTF
d_gene: TRBD1; v_gene: TRBV3-1/TRBV3-2; abundance: .; j_gene: TRBJ2-7; CDR3nt: TGTGCCAGCAGCCACTCCCCGGACAGGATTTCCGAGCAGTACTTC; CDR3aa: CASSHSPDRISEQYF
d_gene: TRBD1; v_gene: TRBV6-5; abundance: .; j_gene: TRBJ2-7; CDR3nt: TGTGCCAGCACCTACGGGCAGGGGGCCTCCTACGAGCAGTACTTC; CDR3aa: CASTYGQGASYEQYF
d_gene: .; v_gene: TRBV7-3; abundance: medium-sized; j_gene: TRBJ2-2; CDR3nt: TGTGCCAGCAGCTTAGGGGGAGGCCTCGCGAACACCGGGGAGCTGTTTTTT; CDR3aa: CASSLGGGLANTGELFF
d_gene: TRBD2; v_gene: TRBV25-1; abundance: once; j_gene: TRBJ2-5; CDR3nt: TGTGCCAGCAGTCCAGGGACTAGCGGGAGGCGGGAGACCCAGTACTTC; CDR3aa: CASSPGTSGRRETQYF
d_gene: TRBD1; v_gene: TRBV7-6; abundance: .; j_gene: TRBJ2-5; CDR3nt: TGTGCCAGCAGCGGAAGGACAGGGTTAAGAGAGACCCAGTACTTC; CDR3aa: CASSGRTGLRETQYF
d_gene: .; v_gene: TRBV6-6; abundance: few; j_gene: TRBJ2-3; CDR3nt: TGTGCCAGCAGTTACTCGAGGGGGGGAAACACAGATACGCAGTATTTT; CDR3aa: CASSYSRGGNTDTQYF
d_gene: .; v_gene: TRBV6-5; abundance: .; j_gene: TRBJ1-2; CDR3nt: TGTGCCGGCGACAGTTATAATGGCTACACCTTC; CDR3aa: CAGDSYNGYTF
d_gene: .; v_gene: TRBV30; abundance: .; j_gene: TRBJ1-5; CDR3nt: TGTGCCTGGAGTGTACTTAGGCAGGGGCAGCCCCAGCATTTT; CDR3aa: CAWSVLRQGQPQHF
d_gene: TRBD2; v_gene: TRBV14; abundance: .; j_gene: TRBJ2-1; CDR3nt: TGTGCCAGCAGCCAGAGACTAGCGGGAGGGCCAGCCTACAATGAGCAGTTCTTC; CDR3aa: CASSQRLAGGPAYNEQFF
d_gene: .; v_gene: TRBV5-4; abundance: .; j_gene: TRBJ1-2; CDR3nt: TGTGCCAGCAGAAATCTAGCGGCTATGGTCTATGGCTACACCTTC; CDR3aa: CASRNLAAMVYGYTF
d_gene: .; v_gene: TRBV19; abundance: .; j_gene: TRBJ2-1; CDR3nt: TGTGCCAGTAGCCAAGACGAATCAGGGCAGTTCTTC; CDR3aa: CASSQDESGQFF